The rows below give T cell receptor beta chains drawn from one sample of a study of T-cell memory formation after mild COVID-19. MiXCR, applied by TCRdb to the 5' RACE reads, yields one record per CDR3 protein. The table includes roughly 300,000 distinct CDR3 sequences, roughly 13% detected once. The sequenced sample was PBMCs or a T cell subset sorted from them (not recorded which). The receptors here all came from a man aged 18 to 35 who had mild COVID-19 (a few samples of this study predate the infection). Cell type and time point are not known. Each CDR3 is given with its conserved first and last residue. The order of the fields is J gene, V gene, clone size, D gene, CDR3 DNA, CDR3 protein. D genes are given only for firm matches. The size entry is marked missing in some rows and otherwise reads once, few, many or a size class.

>TRBJ2-1|TRBV7-2|many|TRBD2
TGTGCCAGCAGCCCCCCGGGGGGAGCGGGGGGGCAGGGTGAGCAGTTCTTC
CASSPPGGAGGQGEQFF
>TRBJ2-3|TRBV2|few|NA
TGTGCCAGCAGTGATGGAACAGGGCTTAATTTT
CASSDGTGLNF
>TRBJ2-1|TRBV11-2|many|NA
TGTGCCAGCAGCTTAGACTTTGAGCAGTTCTTC
CASSLDFEQFF
>TRBJ1-2|TRBV6-5|many|NA
TGTGCCAGCAGTTACTCATCTGGGGACCATTTCCCCTATGGCTACACCTTC
CASSYSSGDHFPYGYTF
>TRBJ1-1|TRBV10-3|few|NA
TGTGCCATCGGCGGGGGGATGAACACTGAAGCTTTCTTT
CAIGGGMNTEAFF
>TRBJ1-3|TRBV4-1|few|NA
TGCGCCAGCAGCCTCGCGCCTGGACCGTCTCAGAGCTCTGGAAACACCATATATTTT
CASSLAPGPSQSSGNTIYF
>TRBJ2-1|TRBV7-2|few|TRBD2
TGTGCCAGCAGCCCCGGGGCTAGCGGATACAATGAGCAGTTCTTC
CASSPGASGYNEQFF
>TRBJ2-3|TRBV5-1|many|TRBD2
TGCGCCAGCAGCTCGGGACTAGCTACAGATACGCAGTATTTT
CASSSGLATDTQYF
>TRBJ2-5|TRBV5-1|NA|NA
TGCGCCAGCAGCTTGGTTGGACGGGGGGAGACCCAGTACTTC
CASSLVGRGETQYF
>TRBJ1-1|TRBV20-1|few|NA
TGCAGTGCTAGAGACCTCGCCGGGCCCACTGAAGCTTTCTTT
CSARDLAGPTEAFF
>TRBJ1-2|TRBV5-1|few|TRBD1
TGCGCCAGCAGCACTGACCCGGGACAGGACTATGGCTACACCTTC
CASSTDPGQDYGYTF
>TRBJ2-3|TRBV20-1|NA|NA
TGCAGTGCTAACCCTGCCCGGAGGGGGGGCACAGATACGCAGTATTTT
CSANPARRGGTDTQYF
>TRBJ1-5|TRBV19|NA|NA
TGTGCCAGTAGGCGGTTACCCTATAGCAATCAGCCCCAGCATTTT
CASRRLPYSNQPQHF
>TRBJ2-5|TRBV11-2|NA|NA
TGTGCCAGCTCCGCCGGGGCCCAAGAGACCCAGTACTTC
CASSAGAQETQYF
>TRBJ1-5|TRBV18|few|TRBD1
TGTGCCAGCTCACCCCCGGGACAGGGATTGTCCCAGCATTTT
CASSPPGQGLSQHF
>TRBJ2-1|TRBV12-5|few|NA
TGTGCTAGTGGTTTGAACCGGGGGTTCAATGAGCAGTTCTTC
CASGLNRGFNEQFF
>TRBJ1-4|TRBV9|few|NA
TGTGCCAGCAGCGCAGTAGCGGGGATAGGTGGGAAACTGTTTTTT
CASSAVAGIGGKLFF
>TRBJ2-7|TRBV11-2|few|TRBD1
TGTGCCAGCATCACTCCAGGGGGCAGGGCCGGACGAGAGCAGTACTTC
CASITPGGRAGREQYF
>TRBJ1-1|TRBV25-1|NA|TRBD1
TGTGCCAGCAGTGAATTAACAGGGGAGGGAACTGAAGCTTTCTTT
CASSELTGEGTEAFF
>TRBJ1-5|TRBV7-2|few|NA
TGTGCCAGCAGCTTAGATTTCGGGGCCCAGCATTTT
CASSLDFGAQHF
>TRBJ1-5|TRBV20-1|NA|NA
TGCAGTGCTAGCGCCATCCAGGTGAATCAGCCCCAGCATTTT
CSASAIQVNQPQHF
>TRBJ2-5|TRBV5-1|many|NA
TGCGCCAGCGGACAGAACTTTGTGCGGACCCAGTACTTC
CASGQNFVRTQYF
>TRBJ1-2|TRBV2|NA|NA
TGTGCCAGCAGTGGGGCCAGGTATGGCTACACCTTC
CASSGARYGYTF
>TRBJ2-7|TRBV12-3/TRBV12-4|many|NA
TGTGCCAGCAGCTGGGACACCATCTACGAGCAGTACTTC
CASSWDTIYEQYF
>TRBJ2-6|TRBV6-5|few|NA
TGTGCCATTATCTCCAACATCGGTAGGCTCTCCGGGGCCAACGTCCTGACTTTC
CAIISNIGRLSGANVLTF
>TRBJ2-7|TRBV21-1|few|NA
TGTGCCAGCAGCACCAAAAACAGGGTAGAGCCCTACGAGCAGTACTTC
CASSTKNRVEPYEQYF
>TRBJ2-3|TRBV24-1|few|NA
TGTGCCACTCGAGCGGCAATCAGCACAGATACGCAGTATTTT
CATRAAISTDTQYF
>TRBJ2-1|TRBV9|NA|TRBD2
TGTGCCAGCAGCGAAGGACTAGCGGGGGGCTACAATGAGCAGTTCTTC
CASSEGLAGGYNEQFF
>TRBJ1-6|TRBV12-3/TRBV12-4|few|TRBD1
TGTGCCAGCAGTCGGGACAGGGGGCCGTCACCCCTCCACTTT
CASSRDRGPSPLHF
>TRBJ2-1|TRBV19|many|NA
TGTGCCAGTAGTAGACAGGTAAATGAGCAGTTCTTC
CASSRQVNEQFF
>TRBJ2-2|TRBV7-9|many|NA
TGTGCCAGCAGCTTAGACGTGGGTTTCACCGGGGAGCTGTTTTTT
CASSLDVGFTGELFF
>TRBJ1-2|TRBV10-3|NA|TRBD1
TGTGCCATCACTTGGGACAGGGGAAACTATGGCTACACCTTC
CAITWDRGNYGYTF
>TRBJ2-5|TRBV6-6|few|NA
TGTGCCAGCAGGCCCGGGACGCAACAAGAGACCCAGTACTTC
CASRPGTQQETQYF
>TRBJ1-3|TRBV7-2|few|NA
TGTGCCAGCAGCTTGGGGCCTGGAAACACCATATATTTT
CASSLGPGNTIYF
>TRBJ1-2|TRBV20-1|few|NA
TGCAGTGCTGGGGCTGTTAACAGCCTACTTTATGGCTACACCTTC
CSAGAVNSLLYGYTF
>TRBJ1-2|TRBV6-2/TRBV6-3|NA|NA
TGTGCCAGCAGCAAGCTCGCAGGATATAACTATGGCTACACCTTC
CASSKLAGYNYGYTF
>TRBJ2-1|TRBV9|many|NA
TGTGCCAGCAGCGTAGCGGCTAGTGAAGGCAATGAGCAGTTCTTC
CASSVAASEGNEQFF
>TRBJ2-1|TRBV11-2|few|TRBD1
TGTGCCAGCAGCTTAGCCTTAAGACAGGGGAGAAAGGTTGAGCAGTTCTTC
CASSLALRQGRKVEQFF
>TRBJ1-2|TRBV12-5|NA|NA
TGTGCTAGTGGTTCCCTGGGAAGCTATGGCTACACCTTC
CASGSLGSYGYTF
>TRBJ2-1|TRBV20-1|few|NA
TGCAGTGCTAGAGGTGGGGAGGGGGGGCAGTTCTTC
CSARGGEGGQFF
>TRBJ2-3|TRBV6-2/TRBV6-3|few|NA
TGTGCCAGCAGATGGGGACGGGACACAGATACGCAGTATTTT
CASRWGRDTDTQYF
>TRBJ1-3|TRBV5-4|once|NA
TGTGCCAGCAGCCGCGACTGGAACACCATATATTTT
CASSRDWNTIYF
>TRBJ2-5|TRBV5-1|many|NA
TGCGCCAGCAGCTTGGAGGGGGTACAGACCCAGTACTTC
CASSLEGVQTQYF
>TRBJ2-3|TRBV27|few|TRBD1
TGTGCCAGCAGTGGGGACAGGACCGCCCATACGCAGTATTTT
CASSGDRTAHTQYF
>TRBJ2-2|TRBV11-2|NA|TRBD1
TGTGCCAGTCGGCCGGGACAGGGAACCGGGGAGCTGTTTTTT
CASRPGQGTGELFF
>TRBJ2-3|TRBV4-2|many|TRBD2
TGTGCCAGCAGCCAAGATCTAGCGGGGGCACTTGATACGCAGTATTTT
CASSQDLAGALDTQYF
>TRBJ2-3|TRBV20-1|few|NA
TGCAGTGCGTCAGAGCGGGGCACAGATACGCAGTATTTT
CSASERGTDTQYF
>TRBJ2-2|TRBV27|NA|NA
TGTGCCAGCAGTTTTATAACCACCGGGGAGCTGTTTTTT
CASSFITTGELFF
>TRBJ1-2|TRBV7-2|NA|NA
TGTGCCAGCAGCGCGGGACCCCCCGGGACTAACTATGGCTACACCTTC
CASSAGPPGTNYGYTF
>TRBJ2-3|TRBV12-3/TRBV12-4|few|NA
TGTGCCAGCACCCGTTTCCTGGCCGGCACAGATACGCAGTATTTT
CASTRFLAGTDTQYF
>TRBJ2-3|TRBV5-4|few|TRBD1
TGTGCCAGCAGCTTGGGGCAGGGGGCCGCAGATACGCAGTATTTT
CASSLGQGAADTQYF
>TRBJ1-1|TRBV7-9|NA|NA
TGTGCCAGCAGCCGAAACCCTCGACAGCGACACACTGAAGCTTTCTTT
CASSRNPRQRHTEAFF
>TRBJ2-7|TRBV10-2|NA|TRBD2
TGCGCCAGCACCAGCGGGACGGTCTCCTACGAGCAGTACTTC
CASTSGTVSYEQYF